This T cell receptor (beta chain) emerged from a study of T cells in Graves' hyperthyroidism and ophthalmopathy. In the study overall: Prior to any treatment, at the point of initial diagnosis, peripheral blood was collected. Findings of the study overall: Ophthalmopathy was model-predicted a median 6.5 months pre-onset.

RNA transcripts served as the template for amplifying TCR beta CDR3 regions. Using the HTBI primer set, a first-round RT-PCR was run on the TCR CDR3. TCRdb reanalysed the multiplex PCR reads using MiXCR and keeps one entry per CDR3 protein. Found here are hundreds of thousands of distinct CDR3 sequences, roughly 14% of them singletons; the top ten hold under 15%. Ophthalmopathy in the patients scored at least 3 on Clinical Activity Score and at least 4 on NOSPECS grade, lasting under 3 months. Cells are PBMCs isolated from over 7.5 ml of fresh blood. This clonotype was observed many times. Its antigen is unidentified. Per germline, CDR1 ENHRY and CDR2 SYGVKD. The CDR3 length is 16 residues. J lost 8 bases, V lost 5 bases, and 11 bases had no gene match.

This receptor was identified in a woman between 50 and 59 years old with Graves' ophthalmopathy. The sequenced sample was blood. V gene TRBV10-3 combines with J gene TRBJ2-1, with 11 bases identical to TRBD2. In nucleotides, the CDR3 is TGTGCCATCAGTCCTTCCGTTAGCGGGAGGGGGTATGAGCAGTTCTTC. The encoded protein is CAISPSVSGRGYEQFF.